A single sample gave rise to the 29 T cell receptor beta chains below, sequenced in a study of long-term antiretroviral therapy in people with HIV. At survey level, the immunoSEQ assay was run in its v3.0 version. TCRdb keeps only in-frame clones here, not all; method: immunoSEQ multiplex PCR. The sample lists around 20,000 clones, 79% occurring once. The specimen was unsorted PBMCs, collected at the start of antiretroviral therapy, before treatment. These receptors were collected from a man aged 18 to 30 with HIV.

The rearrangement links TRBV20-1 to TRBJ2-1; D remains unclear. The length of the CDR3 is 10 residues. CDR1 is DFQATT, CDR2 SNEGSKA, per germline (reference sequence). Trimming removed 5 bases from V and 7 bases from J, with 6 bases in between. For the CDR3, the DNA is TGCAGTGCTCTGAAAAATGAGCAGTTCTTC. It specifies CSALKNEQFF.

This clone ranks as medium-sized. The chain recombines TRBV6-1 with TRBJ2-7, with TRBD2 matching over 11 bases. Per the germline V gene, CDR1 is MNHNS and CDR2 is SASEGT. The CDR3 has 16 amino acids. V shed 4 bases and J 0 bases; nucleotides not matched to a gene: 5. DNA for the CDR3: TGTGCCAGCAGTGTGGGACTAGCGGATAGCTCCTACGAGCAGTACTTC. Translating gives CASSVGLADSSYEQYF.

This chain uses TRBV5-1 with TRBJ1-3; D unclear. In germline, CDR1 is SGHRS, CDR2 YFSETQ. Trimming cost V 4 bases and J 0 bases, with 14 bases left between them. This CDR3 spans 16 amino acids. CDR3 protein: CASSPWGLDSGNTIYF. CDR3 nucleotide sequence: TGCGCCAGCAGCCCCTGGGGTTTGGACTCTGGAAACACCATATATTTT. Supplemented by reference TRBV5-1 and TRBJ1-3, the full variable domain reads KAGVTQTPRYLIKTRGQQVTLSCSPISGHRSVSWYQQTPGQGLQFLFEYFSETQRNKGNFPGRFSGRQFSNSRSEMNVSTLELGDSALYLCASSPWGLDSGNTIYFGEGSWLTVV.

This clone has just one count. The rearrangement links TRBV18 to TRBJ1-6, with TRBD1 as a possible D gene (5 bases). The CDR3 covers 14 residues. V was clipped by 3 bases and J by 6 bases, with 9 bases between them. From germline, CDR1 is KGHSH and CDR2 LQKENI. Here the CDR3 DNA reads TGTGCCAGCTCACCCCAGGGCGCTAATTCACCCCTCCACTTT. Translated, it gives CASSPQGANSPLHF.

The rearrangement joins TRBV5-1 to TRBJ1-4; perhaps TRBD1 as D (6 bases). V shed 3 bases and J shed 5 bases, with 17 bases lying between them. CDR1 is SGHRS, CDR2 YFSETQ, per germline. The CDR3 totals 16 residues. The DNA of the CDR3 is TGCGCCAGCAGCTCCGGGACACTTACCGAGAATGAAAAACTGTTTTTT. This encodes CASSSGTLTENEKLFF.

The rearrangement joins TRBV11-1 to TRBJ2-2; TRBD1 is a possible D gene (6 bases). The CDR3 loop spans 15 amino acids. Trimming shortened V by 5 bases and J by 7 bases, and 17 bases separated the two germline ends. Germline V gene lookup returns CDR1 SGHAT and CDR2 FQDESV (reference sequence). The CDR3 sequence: CASSPGTLKNGELFF. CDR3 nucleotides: TGTGCCAGCAGCCCCGGGACACTCAAGAACGGGGAGCTGTTTTTT.

Here the CDR3 reads CASSINYEQYF. CDR3 bases: TGTGCCAGCAGTATTAATTACGAGCAGTACTTC. The chain links TRBV28 to TRBJ2-7; D not resolved. In germline, CDR1 is MDHEN, CDR2 SYDVKM. The V end lost 5 bases, the J end lost 4 bases, and 6 bases lay between the germline ends. The CDR3 runs to 11 residues.

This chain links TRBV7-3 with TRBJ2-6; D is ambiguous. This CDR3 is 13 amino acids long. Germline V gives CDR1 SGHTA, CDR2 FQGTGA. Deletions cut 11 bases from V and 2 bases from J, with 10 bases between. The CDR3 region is CARSMTGANVLTF. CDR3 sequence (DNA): TGTGCCCGTTCTATGACTGGGGCCAACGTCCTGACTTTC. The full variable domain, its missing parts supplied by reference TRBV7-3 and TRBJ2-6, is GAGVSQTPSNKVTEKGKYVELRCDPISGHTALYWYRQSLGQGPEFLIYFQGTGAADDSGLPNDRFFAVRPEGSVSTLKIQRTERGDSAVYLCARSMTGANVLTFGAGSRLTVL.

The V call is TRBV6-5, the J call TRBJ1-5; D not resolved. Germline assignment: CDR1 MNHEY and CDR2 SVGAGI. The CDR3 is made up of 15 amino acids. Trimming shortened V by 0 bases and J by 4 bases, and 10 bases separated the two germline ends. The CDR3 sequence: CASSYSNAVNQPQHF. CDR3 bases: TGTGCCAGCAGTTACTCGAACGCCGTAAATCAGCCCCAGCATTTT.

As DNA, the CDR3 is TGTGCCAGCAGCTCCGGGGCCTGGGGGCACTACGAGCAGTACTTC. Encoded protein: CASSSGAWGHYEQYF. The gene calls are TRBV7-9 and TRBJ2-7; the D gene is possibly TRBD1 (6 bases). Germline lookup yields CDR1 SEHNR and CDR2 FQNEAQ (reference sequence). This CDR3 region has 15 residues. Deletions cut 4 bases from V and 3 bases from J, with 16 bases between. Full variable domain (outside the CDR3, taken from reference TRBV7-9 and TRBJ2-7): DTGVSQNPRHKITKRGQNVTFRCDPISEHNRLYWYRQTLGQGPEFLTYFQNEAQLEKSRLLSDRFSAERPKGSFSTLEIQRTEQGDSAMYLCASSSGAWGHYEQYFGPGTRLTVT.

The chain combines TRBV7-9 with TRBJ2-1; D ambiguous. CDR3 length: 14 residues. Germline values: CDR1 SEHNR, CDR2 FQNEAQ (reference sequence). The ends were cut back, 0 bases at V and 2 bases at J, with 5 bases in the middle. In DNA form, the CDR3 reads TGTGCCAGCAGCTTAGCGGGGACCTACAATGAGCAGTTCTTC. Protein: CASSLAGTYNEQFF.

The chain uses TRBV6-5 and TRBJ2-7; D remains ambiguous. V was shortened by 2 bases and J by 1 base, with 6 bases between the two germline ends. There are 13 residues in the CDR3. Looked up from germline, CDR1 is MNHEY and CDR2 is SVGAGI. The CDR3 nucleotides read TGTGCCAGCAGTTACGAGCAATCCTACGAGCAGTACTTC. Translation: CASSYEQSYEQYF.

The CDR3 region has the DNA TGTGCCAGCAGTGAAAGGGGTGTGGTGAGAGATACGCAGTATTTT. Protein product: CASSERGVVRDTQYF. This chain uses TRBV25-1 with TRBJ2-3, with D possibly being TRBD1 (5 bases). Per germline, CDR1 MGHDK and CDR2 SYGVNS. The CDR3 runs 15 residues. Trimming cost V 2 bases and J 5 bases, with 14 bases left between them.

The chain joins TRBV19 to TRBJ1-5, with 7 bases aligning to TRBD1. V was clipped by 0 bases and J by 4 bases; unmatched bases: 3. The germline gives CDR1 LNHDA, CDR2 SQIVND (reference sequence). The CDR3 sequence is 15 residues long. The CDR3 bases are TGTGCCAGTAGTATAGACAGGGGGGTAAATCAGCCCCAGCATTTT. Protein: CASSIDRGVNQPQHF.

The CDR3 region has the DNA TGTGCCAGCTCACCAAAGGGGGATACGCAGTATTTT. Translation: CASSPKGDTQYF. This chain links TRBV18 with TRBJ2-3; a possible D gene is TRBD1 (5 bases). Trimming removed 2 bases at V and 6 bases at J, with 6 bases between. This CDR3 region has 12 residues. Looked up from germline, CDR1 is KGHSH and CDR2 is LQKENI.

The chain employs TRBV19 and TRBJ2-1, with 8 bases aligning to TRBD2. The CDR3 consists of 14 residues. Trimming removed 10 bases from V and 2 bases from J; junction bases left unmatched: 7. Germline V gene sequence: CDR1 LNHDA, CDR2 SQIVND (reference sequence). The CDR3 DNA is TGTGCCACTACTGCTAGCGGGCCCTACAATGAGCAGTTCTTC. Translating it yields CATTASGPYNEQFF.

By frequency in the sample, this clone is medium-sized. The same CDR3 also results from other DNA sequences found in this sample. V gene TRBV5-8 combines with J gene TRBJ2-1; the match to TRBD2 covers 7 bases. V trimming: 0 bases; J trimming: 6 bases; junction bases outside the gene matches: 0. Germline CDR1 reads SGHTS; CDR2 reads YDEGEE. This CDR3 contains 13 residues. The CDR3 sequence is CASSLAGGNEQFF. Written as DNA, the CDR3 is TGTGCCAGCAGCTTGGCGGGGGGCAATGAGCAGTTCTTC.

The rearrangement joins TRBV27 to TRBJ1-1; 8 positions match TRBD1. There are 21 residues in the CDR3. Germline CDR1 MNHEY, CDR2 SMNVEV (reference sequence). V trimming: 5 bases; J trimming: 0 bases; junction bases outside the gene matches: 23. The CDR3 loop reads CASSRVDRALNAYRLNTEAFF. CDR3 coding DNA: TGTGCCAGCAGTCGCGTGGACAGGGCCCTCAACGCATATAGGTTGAACACTGAAGCTTTCTTT.

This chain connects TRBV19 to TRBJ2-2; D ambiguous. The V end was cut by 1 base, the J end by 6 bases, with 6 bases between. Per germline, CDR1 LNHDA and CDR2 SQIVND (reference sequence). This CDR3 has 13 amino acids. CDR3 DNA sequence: TGTGCCAGTAGTATAGCTGGGGCCGGGGAGCTGTTTTTT. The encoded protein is CASSIAGAGELFF.

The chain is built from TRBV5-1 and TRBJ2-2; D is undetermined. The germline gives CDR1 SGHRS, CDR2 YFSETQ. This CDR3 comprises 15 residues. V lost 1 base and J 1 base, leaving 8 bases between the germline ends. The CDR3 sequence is CASSLRVGNTGELFF. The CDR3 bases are TGCGCCAGCAGCTTGAGGGTTGGGAACACCGGGGAGCTGTTTTTT.

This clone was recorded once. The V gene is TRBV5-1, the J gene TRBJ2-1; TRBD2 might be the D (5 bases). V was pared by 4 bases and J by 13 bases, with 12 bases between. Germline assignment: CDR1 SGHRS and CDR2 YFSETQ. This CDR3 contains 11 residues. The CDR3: CASSELGFQFF. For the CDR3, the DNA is TGCGCCAGCAGCGAACTAGGTTTTCAGTTCTTC.

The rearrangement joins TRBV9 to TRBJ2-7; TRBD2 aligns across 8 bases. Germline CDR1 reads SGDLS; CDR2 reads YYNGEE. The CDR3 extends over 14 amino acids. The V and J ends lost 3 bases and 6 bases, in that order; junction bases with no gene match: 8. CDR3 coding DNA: TGTGCCAGCAGCGCCTCGGGACTAGGCTTCGAGCAGTACTTC. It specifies CASSASGLGFEQYF. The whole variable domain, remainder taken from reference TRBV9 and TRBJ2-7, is DSGVTQTPKHLITATGQRVTLRCSPRSGDLSVYWYQQSLDQGLQFLIQYYNGEERAKGNILERFSAQQFPDLHSELNLSSLELGDSALYFCASSASGLGFEQYFGPGTRLTVT.

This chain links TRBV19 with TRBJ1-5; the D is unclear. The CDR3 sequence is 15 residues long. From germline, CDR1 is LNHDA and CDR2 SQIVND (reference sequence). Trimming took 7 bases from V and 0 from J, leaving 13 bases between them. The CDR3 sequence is CASMVLGSSNQPQHF. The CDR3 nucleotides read TGTGCCAGTATGGTTCTGGGGTCTAGCAATCAGCCCCAGCATTTT.

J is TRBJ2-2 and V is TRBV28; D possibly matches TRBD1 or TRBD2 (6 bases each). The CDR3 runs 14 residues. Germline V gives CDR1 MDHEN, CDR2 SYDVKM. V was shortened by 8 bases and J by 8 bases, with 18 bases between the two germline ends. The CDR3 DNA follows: TGTGCCAGCTCCCTAGGAGGGACACCGGGGGAGCTGTTTTTT. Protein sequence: CASSLGGTPGELFF. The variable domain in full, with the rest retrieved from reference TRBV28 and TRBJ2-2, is DVKVTQSSRYLVKRTGEKVFLECVQDMDHENMFWYRQDPGLGLRLIYFSYDVKMKEKGDIPEGYSVSREKKERFSLILESASTNQTSMYLCASSLGGTPGELFFGEGSRLTVL.

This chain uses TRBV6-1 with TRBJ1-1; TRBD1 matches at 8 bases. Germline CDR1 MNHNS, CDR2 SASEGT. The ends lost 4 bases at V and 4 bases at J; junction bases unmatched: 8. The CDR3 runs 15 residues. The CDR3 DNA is TGTGCCAGCAGTGTTACGACAGGGGTCATCACTGAAGCTTTCTTT. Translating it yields CASSVTTGVITEAFF.

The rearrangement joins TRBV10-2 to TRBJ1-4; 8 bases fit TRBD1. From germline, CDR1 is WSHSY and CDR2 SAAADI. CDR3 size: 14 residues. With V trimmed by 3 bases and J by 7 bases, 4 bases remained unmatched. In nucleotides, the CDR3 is TGCGCCAGCAGTGACTTCCAGGGGGCTGAAAAACTGTTTTTT. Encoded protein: CASSDFQGAEKLFF.

In DNA, the CDR3 is TGTGCCAGTAGTAGTAGCGGGAGGGCCCACGGGGAGCTGTTTTTT. It is translated as CASSSSGRAHGELFF. The J gene is TRBJ2-2, the V gene TRBV19, with 11 positions matching TRBD2. The CDR3 is made up of 15 amino acids. The V gene end was trimmed by 4 bases and the J gene end by 7 bases; junction bases not matched to a gene: 5. The germline V gene encodes CDR1 LNHDA and CDR2 SQIVND (reference sequence). Supplemented by reference TRBV19 and TRBJ2-2, the full variable domain reads DGGITQSPKYLFRKEGQNVTLSCEQNLNHDAMYWYRQDPGQGLRLIYYSQIVNDFQKGDIAEGYSVSREKKESFPLTVTSAQKNPTAFYLCASSSSGRAHGELFFGEGSRLTVL.

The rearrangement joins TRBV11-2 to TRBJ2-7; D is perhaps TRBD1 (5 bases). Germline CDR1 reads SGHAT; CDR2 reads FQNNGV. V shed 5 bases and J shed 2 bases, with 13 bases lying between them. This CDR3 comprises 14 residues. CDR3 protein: CASSRLTATYEQYF. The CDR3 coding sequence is TGTGCCAGCAGCCGTTTGACAGCTACCTACGAGCAGTACTTC.

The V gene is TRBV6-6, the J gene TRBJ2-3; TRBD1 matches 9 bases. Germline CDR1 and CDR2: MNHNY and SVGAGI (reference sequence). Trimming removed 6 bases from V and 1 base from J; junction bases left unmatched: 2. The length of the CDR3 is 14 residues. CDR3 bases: TGTGCCAGCAGGCGGACAGGGGGCACAGATACGCAGTATTTT. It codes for CASRRTGGTDTQYF.